The 28 T cell receptor beta chains below were found in one sample sequenced in a study of T-cell reconstitution after alpha-beta-depleted transplantation in children. Unique molecular identifiers featured in how the TCRbeta library was prepared. In TCRdb, the PCR reads were re-called with MiXCR into one record per CDR3 protein. The repertoire holds approximately 390,000 distinct CDR3 sequences, with roughly a tenth as singletons. Here the sequenced sample was PBMCs from the stem cell graft donor, taken from the stem cell graft. All receptors derive from a human donor who donated a stem cell graft to a child with acute myeloid leukemia.

The chain links TRBV7-2 to TRBJ2-1, with 11 bases matching TRBD1. Trimming took 1 base from V and 7 from J; bases not matched to a gene: 6. The CDR3 sequence is 16 residues long. CDR1 and CDR2 (germline): SGHTA, FQGNSA. The CDR3 region has the DNA TGTGCCAGCAGCTTAGGGCCGGGACAGGGGGAGAATGAGCAGTTCTTC. It encodes CASSLGPGQGENEQFF.

On this clonotype: This sequence may be a read error, since a much larger clone differs from it by one base. The V gene is TRBV7-7, the J gene TRBJ2-7, with a weak D call TRBD2 (5 bases). The CDR3 spans 13 residues. Germline V gene data show CDR1 as SSHAT and CDR2 as FNYEAQ (reference sequence). CDR3 residues: CASSSGISYGQYF. CDR3 nucleotide sequence: TGTGCTAGCAGCTCCGGGATCTCCTACGGGCAGTACTTC.

Many counts were recorded for this clonotype. The chain has TRBV28 and TRBJ2-1; no clear D. The CDR3 runs 13 residues. V lost 9 bases and J 2 bases, leaving 11 bases between the germline ends. CDR1 is MDHEN, CDR2 SYDVKM, per germline. The CDR3 region has the DNA TGTGCCAGTTCGGCAGGACCCTACAATGAGCAGTTCTTC. This codes for CASSAGPYNEQFF.

The J gene is TRBJ2-5, the V gene TRBV7-6, with 8 bases aligning to TRBD2. The CDR3 is 14 amino acids. Germline CDR1 is SGHVS and CDR2 is FNYEAQ. With 5 bases clipped from V and 6 bases from J, the junction kept 8 bases outside the gene matches. The CDR3 region is CASSPGASGQTQYF. The CDR3 nucleotides are TGTGCCAGCAGCCCAGGGGCTAGCGGGCAGACCCAGTACTTC.

The chain has TRBV6-6 and TRBJ2-7; the match to TRBD2 covers 8 bases. The CDR3 has 13 residues. CDR1 is MNHNY and CDR2 is SVGAGI in the germline V gene (reference sequence). Germline trimming cut 6 bases from V and 4 bases from J; bases unmatched to any gene: 5. CDR3 residues: CASSSGGQYEQYV. CDR3 nucleotides: TGTGCCAGCAGCTCGGGGGGGCAGTACGAGCAGTACGTC.

The DNA for the CDR3 is TGTGCCAGCAGACCAGATCAGGGGCGATTTTCGAACACCGGGGAGCTGTTTTTT. It yields the protein CASRPDQGRFSNTGELFF. V and J are TRBV12-3 or TRBV12-4 and TRBJ2-2; the D gene is possibly TRBD1 (6 bases). The CDR3 has 18 residues. Between the trimmed V and J ends, which lost 6 bases and 0 bases, there was a span of 20 bases.

This clonotype turned up a few times. The chain employs TRBV20-1 and TRBJ1-6; 7 bases map to TRBD1. J gave up 10 bases and V 6 bases, and 12 bases lay outside the gene matches. The CDR3 sequence is 14 residues long. CDR1 is DFQATT, CDR2 SNEGSKA, per germline (reference sequence). The CDR3 spells CSARETGPQSPLHF. The CDR3 DNA follows: TGCAGTGCCCGAGAGACAGGGCCCCAATCACCCCTCCACTTT.

J is TRBJ2-1 and V is TRBV20-1; TRBD1 aligns across 10 bases. V dropped 2 bases and J dropped 15; count of bases not matched to a gene: 7. Per germline, CDR1 DFQATT and CDR2 SNEGSKA (reference sequence). This CDR3 has 12 amino acids. The CDR3 coding sequence is TGCAGTGCTAGACCGCGGGACAGGGGCATGTTCTTC. Its translation is CSARPRDRGMFF.

V and J are TRBV20-1 and TRBJ2-3; TRBD1 matches 7 bases. V was pared by 5 bases and J by 1 base, with 6 bases of the junction left unmatched. Germline lookup yields CDR1 DFQATT and CDR2 SNEGSKA (reference sequence). The CDR3 sequence is 14 residues long. The CDR3 DNA reads TGCAGTGCTTACAGGGGAAGGGGCACAGATACGCAGTATTTT. Protein sequence: CSAYRGRGTDTQYF.

A few counts support this clonotype. V is TRBV4-1 and J is TRBJ2-1; D is ambiguous. In germline, CDR1 is MGHRA, CDR2 YSYEKL. This CDR3 is built from 16 residues. V lost 1 base to trimming and J lost 4 bases, with 14 bases between them. CDR3 in DNA: TGCGCCAGCAGCCAAGGCCCGGTGGGTAGGTACAATGAGCAGTTCTTC. Translation: CASSQGPVGRYNEQFF.

V is TRBV12-3 or TRBV12-4 and J is TRBJ2-7, with TRBD1 identical over 8 bases. The CDR3 is 14 amino acids. The ends lost 7 bases at V and 3 bases at J; junction bases unmatched: 8. DNA of the CDR3: TGTGCCAGCACCTTCGGACAGGGTGGCTACGAGCAGTACTTC. Protein: CASTFGQGGYEQYF.

This clonotype was picked up many times. The gene calls are TRBV20-1 and TRBJ1-5; D gene unclear. V was clipped by 3 bases and J by 0 bases, with 6 bases between them. Germline V gene sequence: CDR1 DFQATT, CDR2 SNEGSKA (reference sequence). The CDR3 extends over 13 amino acids. CDR3 region: CSASSHSNQPQHF. CDR3 coding DNA: TGCAGTGCTAGTTCCCATAGCAATCAGCCCCAGCATTTT.

This clonotype came up a few times. This chain uses TRBV5-5 with TRBJ2-5; TRBD2 matches at 7 bases. V trimming: 2 bases; J trimming: 2 bases; junction bases outside the gene matches: 6. CDR1 and CDR2 (germline): SGHKS, YYEKEE (reference sequence). The CDR3 length is 15 residues. The CDR3 protein is CASSFGLGKQETQYF. CDR3 coding DNA: TGTGCCAGCAGCTTCGGACTAGGGAAGCAAGAGACCCAGTACTTC.

This clonotype has ten or more counts. This chain joins TRBV2 and TRBJ1-5; D is ambiguous. Trimming removed 0 bases at V and 5 bases at J, with 8 bases between. The CDR3 length is 14 residues. Germline CDR1 reads SNHLY; CDR2 reads FYNNEI. CDR3 bases: TGTGCCAGCAGTGAAGCACAGAGGGATCAGCCCCAGCATTTT. This translates into CASSEAQRDQPQHF.

This clonotype was seen a handful of times. The genes are TRBV7-3 and TRBJ2-4, with D possibly matching TRBD1 (5 bases). This CDR3 comprises 14 residues. Germline CDR1 and CDR2: SGHTA and FQGTGA. Trimming took off 1 base at V and 8 bases at J, with 12 bases between the two ends. The CDR3 coding sequence is TGTGCCAGCAGCTTAATCCCAGGGTCGGACATTCAGTACTTC. Protein product: CASSLIPGSDIQYF.

At least ten counts were recorded for this clonotype. This chain connects TRBV28 to TRBJ1-4; 8 bases fit TRBD1. Germline CDR1 MDHEN, CDR2 SYDVKM. Trimming took 6 bases from V and 7 from J; bases not matched to a gene: 7. The CDR3 consists of 14 residues. In nucleotides, the CDR3 is TGTGCCAGCAGCCAAACAGGGGGTAGTGAAAAACTGTTTTTT. It specifies CASSQTGGSEKLFF.

The chain employs TRBV7-2 and TRBJ2-7; D perhaps matches TRBD1 (6 bases). Germline V gives CDR1 SGHTA, CDR2 FQGNSA. CDR3 size: 14 residues. Trimming removed 5 bases at V and 4 bases at J, with 15 bases between. Here the CDR3 DNA reads TGTGCCAGCAGCCCCCTTGGGGGCGGGTACGAGCAGTACTTC. Translating gives CASSPLGGGYEQYF.

This clonotype has ten or more counts. The chain recombines TRBV7-9 with TRBJ2-7, with 10 nucleotides matching TRBD2. The germline gives CDR1 SEHNR, CDR2 FQNEAQ (reference sequence). The trim removed 4 bases at V and 0 bases at J, leaving 9 bases unmatched. The CDR3 sequence is 17 residues long. CDR3 loop: CASSSPLAGLSSYEQYF. The CDR3, as DNA: TGTGCCAGCAGCTCACCACTAGCGGGACTGAGCTCCTACGAGCAGTACTTC.

This clonotype has only a few counts. The rearrangement joins TRBV29-1 to TRBJ2-1; D might be TRBD1 (6 bases). Between the trimmed V and J ends, which lost 7 bases and 5 bases, there was a span of 18 bases. Germline V gene data show CDR1 as SQVTM and CDR2 as ANQGSEA. The CDR3 totals 14 residues. CDR3 amino acids: CSGQGSAANNEQFF. The DNA for the CDR3 is TGCAGCGGGCAGGGGTCCGCCGCTAACAATGAGCAGTTCTTC.

The table lists this clonotype with a few counts. The V gene is TRBV7-9, the J gene TRBJ2-3; TRBD2 matches at 8 bases. Germline loops: CDR1 SEHNR, CDR2 FQNEAQ (reference sequence). This CDR3 has 15 amino acids. The V gene end was trimmed by 5 bases and the J gene end by 4 bases; junction bases not matched to a gene: 8. The CDR3 is CASSNPRREADTQYF. The CDR3 DNA reads TGTGCCAGCAGCAACCCTCGGCGGGAGGCAGATACGCAGTATTTT.

The V call is TRBV6-5, the J call TRBJ1-6; 9 nucleotides agree with TRBD1. The junction had 8 bases not matched to a gene; V was cut back by 1 base and J by 10 bases. This CDR3 has 16 amino acids. CDR1 and CDR2 (germline): MNHEY, SVGAGI. The CDR3 nucleotides are TGTGCCAGCAGTTACTTTGCACAGGGGGCCTTGTCACCCCTCCACTTT. This sequence encodes CASSYFAQGALSPLHF.

The chain uses TRBV7-2 and TRBJ1-4; TRBD1 is a possible D gene (6 bases). This CDR3 spans 15 amino acids. V dropped 2 bases and J dropped 8 bases, with 15 bases sitting between them. Germline assignment: CDR1 SGHTA and CDR2 FQGNSA. The chain's CDR3 is CASSLRRGASEKLFF. The CDR3 region has the DNA TGTGCCAGCAGCTTAAGGCGGGGGGCGAGCGAAAAACTGTTTTTT.

This clonotype was detected a few times. The chain carries TRBV5-1 and TRBJ2-1, with D maybe TRBD2 (6 bases). Trimming took 0 bases from V and 7 from J, leaving 11 bases between them. Germline CDR1 is SGHRS and CDR2 is YFSETQ. The CDR3 extends over 14 amino acids. The CDR3 DNA reads TGCGCCAGCAGCTTGGAGGTAGCGGTGAATGAGCAGTTCTTC. This gives the protein CASSLEVAVNEQFF.

This rearrangement joins TRBV20-1 to TRBJ2-5; no clear D. The V gene's germline CDR1 is DFQATT and CDR2 SNEGSKA (reference sequence). The CDR3 contains 14 residues. Trimming removed 2 bases at V and 2 bases at J, with 12 bases between. The CDR3 region has the DNA TGCAGTGCTAGACCACAGAGGCTACAAGAGACCCAGTACTTC. Its translation is CSARPQRLQETQYF.

V gene TRBV12-3 or TRBV12-4 combines with J gene TRBJ2-7, with 9 nucleotides matching TRBD2. The CDR3 length is 16 residues. V trimming: 0 bases; J trimming: 2 bases; junction bases outside the gene matches: 5. CDR3 in DNA: TGTGCCAGCAGTTTAGCCGGGCTAGCGGGAACCTACGAGCAGTACTTC. Protein product: CASSLAGLAGTYEQYF.

This clonotype has just a few counts. This chain uses TRBV11-2 with TRBJ1-1; a possible D gene is TRBD1 (6 bases). The germline V gene has CDR1 SGHAT and CDR2 FQNNGV. The CDR3 totals 14 residues. V lost 6 bases and J 0 bases, leaving 11 bases between the germline ends. CDR3 DNA sequence: TGTGCCAGCAGGCGGGGGGGCTTGAACACTGAAGCTTTCTTT. As protein: CASRRGGLNTEAFF.

The table lists this clonotype with many counts. This chain connects TRBV5-1 to TRBJ1-1; possible D gene TRBD1, 6 bases. Trimming removed 3 bases from V and 4 bases from J, with 19 bases in between. The CDR3 extends over 16 amino acids. CDR1 and CDR2 from the germline V gene are SGHRS and YFSETQ. This CDR3 reads CASSSPPLQGSTEAFF. DNA of the CDR3: TGCGCCAGCAGCTCGCCACCCCTACAGGGTAGCACTGAAGCTTTCTTT. The whole variable domain, remainder taken from reference TRBV5-1 and TRBJ1-1, is KAGVTQTPRYLIKTRGQQVTLSCSPISGHRSVSWYQQTPGQGLQFLFEYFSETQRNKGNFPGRFSGRQFSNSRSEMNVSTLELGDSALYLCASSSPPLQGSTEAFFGQGTRLTVV.

The rearrangement joins TRBV5-5 to TRBJ1-2, with a weak D call TRBD1 (5 bases). Germline V CDR1 and CDR2: SGHKS, YYEKEE (reference sequence). V was pared by 1 base and J by 3 bases, with 10 bases between. This CDR3 region has 14 residues. CDR3 region: CASSLQGEDYGYTF. For the CDR3, the DNA is TGTGCCAGCAGCTTGCAGGGAGAAGACTATGGCTACACCTTC.